Listed below are T cell receptor beta chains from one sample, sequenced in a study of cytomegalovirus exposure and HLA in healthy donors. TCRdb's table, derived via immunoSEQ multiplex PCR, lists solely in-frame clones and lacks some. The sample holds around 91,000 clones, roughly 78% seen once. Sequences were obtained from PBMCs. Receptor source: a male donor in good health and CMV-seropositive. The CDR3 runs from the conserved cysteine through the conserved F or W. Fields, in order: D gene, J gene, clone size, V gene, CDR3 protein, CDR3 DNA. A D gene is named only where the DNA matches it firmly. Size is stated for part of the rows, as once, few or many counts, or as a class when the clone is expanded.

NA,TRBJ2-7,NA,TRBV6-1,CASSGGTENYYEQYF,TGTGCCAGCAGTGGCGGGACGGAAAATTACTACGAGCAGTACTTC
NA,TRBJ2-7,NA,TRBV6-5,CASSYFAGDSYEQYF,TGTGCCAGCAGTTACTTTGCAGGGGATTCCTACGAGCAGTACTTC
TRBD1,TRBJ1-1,NA,TRBV27,CASSETGGTEAFF,TGTGCCAGCAGTGAAACAGGGGGGACTGAAGCTTTCTTT
TRBD2,TRBJ2-1,NA,TRBV5-4,CASSPGVSGRAGNEQFF,TGTGCCAGCAGCCCTGGGGTTAGCGGGAGGGCCGGCAATGAGCAGTTCTTC
TRBD2,TRBJ2-7,NA,TRBV9,CASSVGTSGYEQYF,TGTGCCAGCAGCGTCGGGACTAGCGGCTACGAGCAGTACTTC
TRBD1,TRBJ1-5,NA,TRBV2,CASSGTGNQPQHF,TGTGCCAGCAGTGGGACAGGGAATCAGCCCCAGCATTTT
TRBD1,TRBJ2-1,few,TRBV19,CASSIGQGTANNEQFF,TGTGCCAGTAGTATAGGACAGGGGACGGCAAACAATGAGCAGTTCTTC
TRBD1,TRBJ1-2,few,TRBV27,CASRRDSSPNRYTF,TGTGCCAGCAGAAGGGACAGTAGCCCAAATCGCTACACCTTC
NA,TRBJ2-3,few,TRBV14,CASSPFSTDTQYF,TGTGCCAGCAGCCCTTTCTCCACAGATACGCAGTATTTT
TRBD1,TRBJ2-5,NA,TRBV5-4,CASSFPGQDRETQYF,TGTGCCAGCAGCTTCCCGGGACAGGATAGAGAGACCCAGTACTTC
TRBD1,TRBJ2-5,NA,TRBV10-3,CAISESTDRNQETQYF,TGTGCCATCAGTGAGTCAACGGACAGGAACCAAGAGACCCAGTACTTC
NA,TRBJ1-1,few,TRBV28,CASSSLRGNTEAFF,TGTGCCAGCAGTTCCCTCAGGGGAAACACTGAAGCTTTCTTT
TRBD2,TRBJ2-1,NA,TRBV6-5,CASSSKATSAPQFF,TGTGCCAGCAGTTCGAAGGCCACTAGCGCCCCTCAGTTCTTC
TRBD2,TRBJ2-1,once,TRBV27,CASSPLRGVSYNEQFF,TGTGCCAGCAGTCCACTGCGGGGGGTCTCCTACAATGAGCAGTTCTTC
TRBD1,TRBJ1-6,NA,TRBV5-6,CASSPPGTGGRSPLHF,TGTGCCAGCAGCCCACCAGGGACAGGGGGCCGTTCACCCCTCCACTTT
NA,TRBJ2-7,NA,TRBV5-4,CATRQVGLGYEQYF,TGTGCCACCCGACAGGTTGGCCTAGGGTACGAGCAGTACTTC
TRBD1,TRBJ1-5,few,TRBV5-6,CASSVGQFNQPQHF,TGTGCCAGCAGCGTGGGACAGTTCAATCAGCCCCAGCATTTT
NA,TRBJ1-3,NA,TRBV6-5,CASSYSRPSSGNTIYF,TGTGCCAGCAGTTACTCGCGCCCAAGCTCTGGAAACACCATATATTTT
TRBD1,TRBJ2-7,NA,TRBV6-5,CASSYWGQSAYEQYF,TGTGCCAGCAGTTACTGGGGACAGTCCGCCTACGAGCAGTACTTC
TRBD1,TRBJ2-7,NA,TRBV27,CASSLRDRDASSGSEQYF,TGTGCCAGCAGTTTAAGGGACAGGGATGCCTCGTCGGGGAGCGAGCAGTACTTC
NA,TRBJ2-3,NA,TRBV6-1,CASSEGAASSTDTQYF,TGTGCCAGCAGTGAGGGGGCCGCGTCTAGCACAGATACGCAGTATTTT
TRBD2,TRBJ2-1,NA,TRBV18,CASSPLGGFSWNEQFF,TGTGCCAGCTCACCTTTGGGAGGGTTCTCGTGGAATGAGCAGTTCTTC
NA,TRBJ2-7,NA,TRBV27,CATSTADRLYEQYF,TGTGCCACCTCTACGGCCGACAGGCTCTACGAGCAGTACTTC
TRBD1,TRBJ1-1,once,TRBV19,CASMTGAFTEAFF,TGTGCCAGTATGACAGGGGCTTTTACTGAAGCTTTCTTT